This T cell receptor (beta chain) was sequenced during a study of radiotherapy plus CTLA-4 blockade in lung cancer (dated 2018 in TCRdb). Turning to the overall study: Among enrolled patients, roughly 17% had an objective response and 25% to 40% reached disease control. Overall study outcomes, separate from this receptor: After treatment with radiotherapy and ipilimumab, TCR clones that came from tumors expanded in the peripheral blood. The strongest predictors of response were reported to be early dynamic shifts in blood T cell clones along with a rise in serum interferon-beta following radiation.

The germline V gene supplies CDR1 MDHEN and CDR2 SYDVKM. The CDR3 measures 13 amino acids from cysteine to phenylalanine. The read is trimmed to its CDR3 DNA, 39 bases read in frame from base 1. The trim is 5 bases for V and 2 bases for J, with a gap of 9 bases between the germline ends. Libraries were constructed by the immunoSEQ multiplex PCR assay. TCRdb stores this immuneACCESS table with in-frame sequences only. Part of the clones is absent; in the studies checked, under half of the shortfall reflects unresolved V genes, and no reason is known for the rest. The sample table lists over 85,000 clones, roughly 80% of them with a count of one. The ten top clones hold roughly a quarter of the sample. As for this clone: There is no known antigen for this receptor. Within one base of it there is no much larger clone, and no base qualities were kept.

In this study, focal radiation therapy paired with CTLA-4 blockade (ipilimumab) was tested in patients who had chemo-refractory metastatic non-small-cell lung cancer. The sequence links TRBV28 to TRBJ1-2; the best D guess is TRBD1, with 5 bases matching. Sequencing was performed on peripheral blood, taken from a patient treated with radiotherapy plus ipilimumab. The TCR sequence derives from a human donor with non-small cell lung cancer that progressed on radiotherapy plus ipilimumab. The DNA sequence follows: TGTGCCAGCAGTCTGGGGGGGAACTATGGCTACACCTTC. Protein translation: CASSLGGNYGYTF.